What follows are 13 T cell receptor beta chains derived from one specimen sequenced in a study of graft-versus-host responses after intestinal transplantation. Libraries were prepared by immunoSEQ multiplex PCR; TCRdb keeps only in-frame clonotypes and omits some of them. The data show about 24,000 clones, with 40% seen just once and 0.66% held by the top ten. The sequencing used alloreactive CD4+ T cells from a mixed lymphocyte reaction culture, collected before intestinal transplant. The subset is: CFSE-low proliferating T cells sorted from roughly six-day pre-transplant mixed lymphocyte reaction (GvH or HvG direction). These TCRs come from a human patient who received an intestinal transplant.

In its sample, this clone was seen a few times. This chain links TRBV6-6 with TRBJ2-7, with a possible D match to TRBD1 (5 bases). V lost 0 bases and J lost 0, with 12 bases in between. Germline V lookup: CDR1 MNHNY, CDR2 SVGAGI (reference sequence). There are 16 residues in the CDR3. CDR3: CASSYSMWGPSYEQYF. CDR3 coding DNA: TGTGCCAGCAGTTACTCGATGTGGGGCCCCTCCTACGAGCAGTACTTC.

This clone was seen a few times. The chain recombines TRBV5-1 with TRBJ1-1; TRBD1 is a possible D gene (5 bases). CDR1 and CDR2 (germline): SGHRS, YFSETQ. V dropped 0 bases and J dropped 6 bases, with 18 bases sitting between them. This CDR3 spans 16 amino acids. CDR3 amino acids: CASSLAGGGGFAEAFF. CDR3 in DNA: TGCGCCAGCAGCTTGGCGGGGGGGGGAGGGTTCGCTGAAGCTTTCTTT.

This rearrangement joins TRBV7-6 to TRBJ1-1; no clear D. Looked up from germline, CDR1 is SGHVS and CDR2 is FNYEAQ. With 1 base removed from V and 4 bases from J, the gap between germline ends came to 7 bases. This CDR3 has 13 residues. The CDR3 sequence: CASSLGLFTEAFF. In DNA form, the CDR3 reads TGTGCCAGCAGCTTAGGTCTGTTCACTGAAGCTTTCTTT.

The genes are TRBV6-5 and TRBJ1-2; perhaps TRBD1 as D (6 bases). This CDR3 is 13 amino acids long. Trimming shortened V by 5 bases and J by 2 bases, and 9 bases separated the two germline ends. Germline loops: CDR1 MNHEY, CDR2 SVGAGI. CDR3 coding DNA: TGTGCCAGCAGTGCCGGACAGAACTATGGCTACACCTTC. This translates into CASSAGQNYGYTF.

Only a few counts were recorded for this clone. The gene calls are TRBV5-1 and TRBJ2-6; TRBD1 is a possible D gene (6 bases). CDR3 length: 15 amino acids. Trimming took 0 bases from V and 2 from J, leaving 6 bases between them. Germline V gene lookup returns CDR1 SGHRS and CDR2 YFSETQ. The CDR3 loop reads CASSLDRAGANVLTF. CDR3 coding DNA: TGCGCCAGCAGCTTGGACAGGGCTGGGGCCAACGTCCTGACTTTC. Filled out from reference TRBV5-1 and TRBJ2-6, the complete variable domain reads KAGVTQTPRYLIKTRGQQVTLSCSPISGHRSVSWYQQTPGQGLQFLFEYFSETQRNKGNFPGRFSGRQFSNSRSEMNVSTLELGDSALYLCASSLDRAGANVLTFGAGSRLTVL.

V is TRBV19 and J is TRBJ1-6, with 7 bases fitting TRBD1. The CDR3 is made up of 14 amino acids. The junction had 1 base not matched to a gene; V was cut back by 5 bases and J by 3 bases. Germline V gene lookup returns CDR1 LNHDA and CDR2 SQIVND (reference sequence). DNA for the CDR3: TGTGCCAGTAGTTCAGGGGGCTATAATTCACCCCTCCACTTT. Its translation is CASSSGGYNSPLHF.

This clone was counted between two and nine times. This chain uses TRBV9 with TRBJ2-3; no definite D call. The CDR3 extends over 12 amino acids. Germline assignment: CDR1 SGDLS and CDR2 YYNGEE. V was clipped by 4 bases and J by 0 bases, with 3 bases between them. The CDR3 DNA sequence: TGTGCCAGCAGCCCGAGCACAGATACGCAGTATTTT. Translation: CASSPSTDTQYF.

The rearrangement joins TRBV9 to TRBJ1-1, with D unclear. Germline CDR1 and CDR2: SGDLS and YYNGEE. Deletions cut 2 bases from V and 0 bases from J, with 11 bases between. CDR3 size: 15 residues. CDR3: CASSVVGGMNTEAFF. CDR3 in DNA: TGTGCCAGCAGCGTCGTAGGCGGTATGAACACTGAAGCTTTCTTT.

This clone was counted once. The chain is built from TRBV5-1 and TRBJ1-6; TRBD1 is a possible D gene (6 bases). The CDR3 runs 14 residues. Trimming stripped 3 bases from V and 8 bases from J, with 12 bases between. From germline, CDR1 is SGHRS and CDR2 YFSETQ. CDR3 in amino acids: CASSSGRGDSPLHF. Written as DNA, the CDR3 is TGCGCCAGCAGCTCGGGCAGGGGCGATTCACCCCTCCACTTT.

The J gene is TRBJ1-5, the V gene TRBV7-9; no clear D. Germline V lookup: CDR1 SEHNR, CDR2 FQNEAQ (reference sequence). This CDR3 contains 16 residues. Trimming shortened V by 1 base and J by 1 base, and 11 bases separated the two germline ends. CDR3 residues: CASSLVRGGSNQPQHF. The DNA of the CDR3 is TGTGCCAGCAGCTTAGTACGGGGAGGGAGCAATCAGCCCCAGCATTTT.

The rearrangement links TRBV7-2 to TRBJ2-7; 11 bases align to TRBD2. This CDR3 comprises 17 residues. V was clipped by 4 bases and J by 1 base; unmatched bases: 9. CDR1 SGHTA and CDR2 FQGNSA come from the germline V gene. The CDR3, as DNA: TGTGCCAGCAGCTCCCGCGGTACTAGCGGGGGATCCTACGAGCAGTACTTC. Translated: CASSSRGTSGGSYEQYF.

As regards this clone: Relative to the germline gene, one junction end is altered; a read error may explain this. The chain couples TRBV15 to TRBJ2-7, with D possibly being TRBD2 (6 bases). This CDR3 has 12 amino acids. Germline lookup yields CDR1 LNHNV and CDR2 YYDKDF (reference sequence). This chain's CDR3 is CAASRDFYEQYF. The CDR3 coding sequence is TGTGCCGCCAGCAGGGACTTCTACGAGCAGTACTTC.

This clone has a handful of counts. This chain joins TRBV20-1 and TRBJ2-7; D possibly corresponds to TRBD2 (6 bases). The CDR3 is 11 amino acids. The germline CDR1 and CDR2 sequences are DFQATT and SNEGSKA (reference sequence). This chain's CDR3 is CSPVGSYEQYF. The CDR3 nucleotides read TGCAGCCCGGTCGGGAGCTACGAGCAGTACTTC.